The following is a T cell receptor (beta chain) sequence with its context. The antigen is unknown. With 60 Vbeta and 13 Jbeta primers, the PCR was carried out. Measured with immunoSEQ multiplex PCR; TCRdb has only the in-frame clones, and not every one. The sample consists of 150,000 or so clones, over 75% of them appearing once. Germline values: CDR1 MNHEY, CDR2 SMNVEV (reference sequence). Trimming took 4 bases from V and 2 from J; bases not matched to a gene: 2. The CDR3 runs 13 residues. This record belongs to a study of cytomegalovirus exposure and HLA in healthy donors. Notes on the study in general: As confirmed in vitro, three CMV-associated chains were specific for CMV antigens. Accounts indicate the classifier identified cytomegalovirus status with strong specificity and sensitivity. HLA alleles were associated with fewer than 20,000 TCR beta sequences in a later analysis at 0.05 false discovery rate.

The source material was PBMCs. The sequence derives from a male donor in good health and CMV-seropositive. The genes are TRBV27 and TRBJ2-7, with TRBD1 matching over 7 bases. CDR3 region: CASSYRGAYEQYF. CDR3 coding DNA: TGTGCCAGCAGTTACAGGGGAGCCTACGAGCAGTACTTC.